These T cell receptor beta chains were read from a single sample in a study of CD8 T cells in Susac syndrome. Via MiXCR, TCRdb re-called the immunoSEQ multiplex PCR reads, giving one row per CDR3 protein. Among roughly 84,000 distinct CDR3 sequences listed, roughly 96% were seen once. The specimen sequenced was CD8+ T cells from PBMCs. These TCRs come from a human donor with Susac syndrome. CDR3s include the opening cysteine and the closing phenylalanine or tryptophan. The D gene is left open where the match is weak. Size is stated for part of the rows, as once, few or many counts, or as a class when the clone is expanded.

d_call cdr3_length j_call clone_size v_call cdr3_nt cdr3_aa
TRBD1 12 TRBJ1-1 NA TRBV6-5 TGTGCCAGCAGTTACTGGACAGGCGAAGCTTTCTTT CASSYWTGEAFF
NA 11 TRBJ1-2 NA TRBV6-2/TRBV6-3 TGTGCCAGCAGTTACCCGGATGGCTACACCTTC CASSYPDGYTF
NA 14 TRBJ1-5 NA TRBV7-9 TGTGCCAGCAGCCCCTCTATGGGAAATCAGCCCCAGCATTTT CASSPSMGNQPQHF
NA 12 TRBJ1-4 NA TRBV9 TGTGCCAGCAGCGTAGGAGATGAAAAACTGTTTTTT CASSVGDEKLFF
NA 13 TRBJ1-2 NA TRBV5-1 TGCGCCAGCAGTGAAGCAGATCCTGAGGGCTACACCTTC CASSEADPEGYTF
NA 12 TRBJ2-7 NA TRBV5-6 TGTGCCAGCCGCTTTGGACTCGGCGAGCAGTACTTC CASRFGLGEQYF
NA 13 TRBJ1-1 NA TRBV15 TGTGCCACCAGCAGGGGTCTGGAGGTCGAAGCTTTCTTT CATSRGLEVEAFF
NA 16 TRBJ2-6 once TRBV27 TGTGCCAGCAGTTTATATGGGGGGACTGGGGCCAACGTCCTGACTTTC CASSLYGGTGANVLTF
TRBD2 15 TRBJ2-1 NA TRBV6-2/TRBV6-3 TGTGCCAGCAGAGAAACTAGCGGGAGAAGCAATGAGCAGTTCTTC CASRETSGRSNEQFF
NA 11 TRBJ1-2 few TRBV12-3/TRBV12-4 TGTGCCAGCAGTTTTGGGGATGGCTACACCTTC CASSFGDGYTF
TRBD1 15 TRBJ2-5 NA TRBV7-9 TGTGCCAGCAACCCGGGACAGGGGAAATTAGAGACCCAGTACTTC CASNPGQGKLETQYF
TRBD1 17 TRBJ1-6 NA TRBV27 TGTGCCAGCAGTTTATACGGGACAGGGGGCGTTAATTCACCCCTCCACTTT CASSLYGTGGVNSPLHF
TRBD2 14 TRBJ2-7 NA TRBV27 TGTGCCAGCAGTTTCGGGACTAGCGACTACGAGCAGTACTTC CASSFGTSDYEQYF
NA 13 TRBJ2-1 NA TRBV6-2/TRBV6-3 TGTGCCAGCAGTTACTCGTTGTCCAATGAGCAGTTCTTC CASSYSLSNEQFF
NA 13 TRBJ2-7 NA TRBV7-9 TGTGCCAGCAGCGCGCTCCCCACCTACGAGCAGTACTTC CASSALPTYEQYF
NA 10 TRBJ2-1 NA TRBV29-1 TGCAGCGTTGACGACAATGAGCAGTTCTTC CSVDDNEQFF
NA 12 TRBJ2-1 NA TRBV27 TGTGCCAGCAGGGACAGTTTTAATGAGCAGTTCTTC CASRDSFNEQFF
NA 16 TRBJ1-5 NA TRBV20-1 TGCAGTGCTAGGGACTTCGAGGGGCATAGCAATCAGCCCCAGCATTTT CSARDFEGHSNQPQHF
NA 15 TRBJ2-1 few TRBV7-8 TGTGCCAGCAGCTTAGAGGGGAGCTCCTACAATGAGCAGTTCTTC CASSLEGSSYNEQFF
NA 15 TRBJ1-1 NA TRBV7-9 TGTGCCAGCAGACAAAGTGGGGCAGGGCCCACTGAAGCTTTCTTT CASRQSGAGPTEAFF
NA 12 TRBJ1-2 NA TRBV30 TGTGCCTGGAGCAAGGCTAACTATGGCTACACCTTC CAWSKANYGYTF
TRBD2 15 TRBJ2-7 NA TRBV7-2 TGTGCCAGCAGCCCCGCCGGGACTAGTACTCGGGAGCAGTACTTC CASSPAGTSTREQYF
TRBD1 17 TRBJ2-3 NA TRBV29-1 TGCAGCGTTGAAGCCGAGCTACCGGGACAGGGTTCTGATACGCAGTATTTT CSVEAELPGQGSDTQYF
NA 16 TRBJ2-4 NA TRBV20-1 TGCAGTGCTAGAGATTCGGCGTCCTACCCCAAAAACATTCAGTACTTC CSARDSASYPKNIQYF
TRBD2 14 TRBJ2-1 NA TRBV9 TGTGCCAGCGGGAGCGGGAGGGGTTTGCATGAGCAGTTCTTC CASGSGRGLHEQFF
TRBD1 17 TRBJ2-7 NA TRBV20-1 TGCAGTGCTAGAGAGACGAGAGGTCAGGGGGTAATCTACGAGCAGTACTTC CSARETRGQGVIYEQYF
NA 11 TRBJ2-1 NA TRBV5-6 TGTGCCAGCAGTTTAACGAATGAGCAGTTCTTC CASSLTNEQFF